The rows below give T cell receptor beta chains drawn from one sample of a study of shared clonotypes between healthy human individuals. The repertoire was sequenced with immunoSEQ multiplex PCR; TCRdb's copy has only in-frame clones and lacks some. The sample carries about 1.9 million clones, just under 95% recorded once. Sample: naive CD8+ T cells from PBMCs. Source of these receptors: a young man in good health. Some clones in this sample may be carry-over from other donors' samples. CDR3s include the opening cysteine and the closing phenylalanine or tryptophan. A D gene is named only where the DNA matches it firmly. Clone size is stated in some rows and not others, as once, few, many or a class when expanded.

>TRBJ2-1|NA|TRBV28|NA
TGTGCCAGCAGTCTAGCGGCCAGGGGGAACTACAATGAGCAGTTCTTC
CASSLAARGNYNEQFF
>TRBJ2-3|TRBD1|TRBV5-4|NA
TGTGCCAGCAGCCCTGACAGGGGTGATACGCAGTATTTT
CASSPDRGDTQYF
>TRBJ2-7|NA|TRBV5-1|NA
TGCGCCAGCAGGGAGGGGCCCAGCTACGAGCAGTACTTC
CASREGPSYEQYF
>TRBJ2-2|NA|TRBV28|NA
TGTGCCAGCAGTTTGGCCCTAAACACCGGGGAGCTGTTTTTT
CASSLALNTGELFF
>TRBJ2-5|NA|TRBV7-2|NA
TGTGCCAGCGGCCCAACTAGAGGAGAGACCCAGTACTTC
CASGPTRGETQYF
>TRBJ1-1|NA|TRBV29-1|NA
TGCAGCGTTGTAGGGCCTGGGGGCCTTTGGGACACTGAAGCTTTCTTT
CSVVGPGGLWDTEAFF
>TRBJ1-1|NA|TRBV29-1|few
TGCAGCGTTGAAGCGAAAGGGGTGAACACTGAAGCTTTCTTT
CSVEAKGVNTEAFF
>TRBJ1-2|NA|TRBV28|once
TGTGCCACCAAACCATCCGGGTTAATCTCTGGTAGCTATGGCTACACCTTC
CATKPSGLISGSYGYTF
>TRBJ2-3|NA|TRBV7-9|NA
TGTGCCAGCAGCGCTTACAGGGCAGATACGCAGTATTTT
CASSAYRADTQYF
>TRBJ1-2|NA|TRBV5-4|NA
TGTGCCAGCAGCCGCCTAAACTACTATGGCTACACCTTC
CASSRLNYYGYTF
>TRBJ1-1|NA|TRBV19|NA
TGTGCCAGTAGTAGATTCGTATACACTGAAGCTTTCTTT
CASSRFVYTEAFF
>TRBJ2-7|NA|TRBV5-4|NA
TGTGCCAGCAGCTTGTGGGGATACGAGCAGTACTTC
CASSLWGYEQYF
>TRBJ2-1|NA|TRBV9|NA
TGTGCCAGCAGCGAAGGGGACCGCGACTATGAGCAGTTCTTC
CASSEGDRDYEQFF
>TRBJ1-1|NA|TRBV10-1|NA
TGCGCCAGCAGTGAGTCAGGAAGGATGGAGGGGCAGCCGAACACTGAAGCTTTCTTT
CASSESGRMEGQPNTEAFF
>TRBJ2-1|NA|TRBV27|NA
TGTGCCAGCAGTCCCCAAGGGTCGGTTTGGGGTGAGAGCAATGAGCAGTTCTTC
CASSPQGSVWGESNEQFF
>TRBJ2-7|TRBD2|TRBV9|NA
TGTGCCAGCAGCCCGGGACTAGCGGGGGAGCAGTACTTC
CASSPGLAGEQYF
>TRBJ2-5|TRBD1|TRBV7-8|NA
TGTGCCAGCAGCCTCCCGACAGGGTCGACAGAGACCCAGTACTTC
CASSLPTGSTETQYF
>TRBJ2-7|NA|TRBV7-9|NA
TGTGCCAGCAGCCCTGGGGAGGTAGCTCTCGAGCAGTACTTC
CASSPGEVALEQYF
>TRBJ2-6|NA|TRBV29-1|once
TGCAGCGTTTCCGGACCCCTATTCTCTGGGGCCAACGTCCTGACTTTC
CSVSGPLFSGANVLTF
>TRBJ2-7|NA|TRBV30|NA
TGTGCCTGGAGTTTAGGGGCGGACGAGCAGTACTTC
CAWSLGADEQYF
>TRBJ2-3|TRBD1|TRBV2|NA
TGTGCCAGCAGTGGACAGGGACGCACAGATACGCAGTATTTT
CASSGQGRTDTQYF
>TRBJ2-5|NA|TRBV7-9|NA
TGTGCCAGCAGCCAGGTGGTTGACAGGTCCAAAGAGACCCAGTACTTC
CASSQVVDRSKETQYF
>TRBJ1-2|TRBD1|TRBV5-1|NA
TGCGCCAGCAGCTCAGACAGGGGAGGCTACACCTTC
CASSSDRGGYTF
>TRBJ2-7|NA|TRBV9|NA
TGTGCCAGCACTCCTAGCGATTCCCCCTACGAGCAGTACTTC
CASTPSDSPYEQYF
>TRBJ1-2|NA|TRBV4-2|NA
TGTGCCAGCAGCCCAGGAGGGACACTAGCTAACTATGGCTACACCTTC
CASSPGGTLANYGYTF
>TRBJ1-1|NA|TRBV19|NA
TGTGCCAGTAGTATAGGCAGGGGTAGGACTGAAGCTTTCTTT
CASSIGRGRTEAFF
>TRBJ2-5|NA|TRBV28|NA
TGTGCCAGCACCTTGGGGGGACAAGAGACCCAGTACTTC
CASTLGGQETQYF
>TRBJ2-7|TRBD1|TRBV29-1|NA
TGCAGCGCTCAGGCAAACGACGGGACAGACCATCCCTACGAGCAGTACTTC
CSAQANDGTDHPYEQYF
>TRBJ1-1|NA|TRBV27|NA
TGTGCCAGCAGACCTAACACCATGAACACTGAAGCTTTCTTT
CASRPNTMNTEAFF
>TRBJ1-1|NA|TRBV19|NA
TGTGCCAGCTACACCGGCGGCACTGAAGCTTTCTTT
CASYTGGTEAFF
>TRBJ2-1|TRBD2|TRBV27|once
TGTGCCAGTTTAAGGACTAGCGGTTACAATGAGCAGTTCTTC
CASLRTSGYNEQFF
>TRBJ2-7|NA|TRBV10-3|NA
TGTGCCATCACCTACGGTGGGGGATACGAGCAGTACTTC
CAITYGGGYEQYF
>TRBJ1-3|NA|TRBV28|once
TGTGCCAGCAGTTTGATCTACTCAGGAAACACCATATATTTT
CASSLIYSGNTIYF
>TRBJ1-5|NA|TRBV27|NA
TGTGCCACCCGGGGCAGGGACCCTAGCAATCAGCCCCAGCATTTT
CATRGRDPSNQPQHF
>TRBJ2-7|TRBD2|TRBV11-2|NA
TGTGCCAGCAGCTTACGACTAGCGCCATACGAGCAGTACTTC
CASSLRLAPYEQYF
>TRBJ2-7|NA|TRBV6-1|NA
TGTGCCAGCAGTGGGCGCCCTCCTTACGAGCAGTACTTC
CASSGRPPYEQYF
>TRBJ2-1|TRBD2|TRBV9|NA
TGTGCCAGCAGCGTAAGCGGGAGGGCCGACTCCTACAATGAGCAGTTCTTC
CASSVSGRADSYNEQFF
>TRBJ2-7|NA|TRBV5-6|NA
TGTGCCAGCAGCTTGTTTTTGGGTCTTGAGCAGTACTTC
CASSLFLGLEQYF
>TRBJ2-7|TRBD2|TRBV7-2|NA
TGTGCCAGCAGTTCGCGGACTAGCGGCTCCTACGAGCAGTACTTC
CASSSRTSGSYEQYF
>TRBJ1-2|TRBD1|TRBV9|NA
TGTGCCAGCAGCGTAGAACAGGGGGGGAACTATGGCTACACCTTC
CASSVEQGGNYGYTF